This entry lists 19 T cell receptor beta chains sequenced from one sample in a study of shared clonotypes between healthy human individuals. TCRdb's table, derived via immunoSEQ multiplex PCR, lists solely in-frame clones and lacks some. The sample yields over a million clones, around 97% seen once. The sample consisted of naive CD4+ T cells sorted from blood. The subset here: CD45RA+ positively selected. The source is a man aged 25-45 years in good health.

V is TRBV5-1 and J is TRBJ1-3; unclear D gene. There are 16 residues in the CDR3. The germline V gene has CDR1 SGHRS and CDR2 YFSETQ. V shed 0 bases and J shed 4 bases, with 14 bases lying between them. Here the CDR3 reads CASSLAGKLSGNTIYF. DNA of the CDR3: TGCGCCAGCAGCTTGGCGGGGAAACTGTCCGGAAACACCATATATTTT.

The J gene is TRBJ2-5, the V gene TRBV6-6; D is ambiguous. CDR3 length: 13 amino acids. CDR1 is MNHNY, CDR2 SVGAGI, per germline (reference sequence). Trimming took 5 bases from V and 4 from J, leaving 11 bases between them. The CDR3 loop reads CASSPISLETQYF. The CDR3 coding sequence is TGTGCCAGCAGTCCGATCAGCCTAGAGACCCAGTACTTC.

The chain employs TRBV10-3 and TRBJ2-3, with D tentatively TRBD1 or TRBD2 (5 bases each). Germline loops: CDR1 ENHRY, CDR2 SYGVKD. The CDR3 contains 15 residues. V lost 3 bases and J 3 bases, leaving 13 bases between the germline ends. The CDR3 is CAISDEGLRTDTQYF. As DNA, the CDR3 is TGTGCCATCAGTGACGAGGGGTTGAGAACAGATACGCAGTATTTT.

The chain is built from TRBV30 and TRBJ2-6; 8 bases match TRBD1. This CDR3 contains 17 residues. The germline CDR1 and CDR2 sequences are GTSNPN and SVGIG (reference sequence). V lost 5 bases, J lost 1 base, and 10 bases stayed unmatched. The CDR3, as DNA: TGTGCCTGGTTTCGGGACAGGAGCGGTTCTGGGGCCAACGTCCTGACTTTC. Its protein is CAWFRDRSGSGANVLTF.

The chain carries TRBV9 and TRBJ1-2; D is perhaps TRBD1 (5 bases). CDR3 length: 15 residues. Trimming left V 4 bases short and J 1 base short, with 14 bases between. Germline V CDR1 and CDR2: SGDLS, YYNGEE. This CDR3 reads CASSPRDVFNYGYTF. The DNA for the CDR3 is TGTGCCAGCAGCCCCCGGGACGTCTTTAACTATGGCTACACCTTC.

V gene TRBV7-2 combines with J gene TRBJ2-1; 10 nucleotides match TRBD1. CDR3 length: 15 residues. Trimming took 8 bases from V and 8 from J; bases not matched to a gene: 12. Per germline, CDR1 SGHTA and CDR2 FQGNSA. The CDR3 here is CASLGQGKVFDEQFF. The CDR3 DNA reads TGTGCCAGCCTGGGACAGGGGAAGGTTTTTGATGAGCAGTTCTTC.

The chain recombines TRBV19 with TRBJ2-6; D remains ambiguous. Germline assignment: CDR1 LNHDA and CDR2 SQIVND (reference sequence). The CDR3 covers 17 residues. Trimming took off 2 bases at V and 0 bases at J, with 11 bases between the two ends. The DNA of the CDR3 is TGTGCCAGTAGTATACACACCACAGACTCTGGGGCCAACGTCCTGACTTTC. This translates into CASSIHTTDSGANVLTF. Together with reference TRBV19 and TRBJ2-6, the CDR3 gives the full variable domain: DGGITQSPKYLFRKEGQNVTLSCEQNLNHDAMYWYRQDPGQGLRLIYYSQIVNDFQKGDIAEGYSVSREKKESFPLTVTSAQKNPTAFYLCASSIHTTDSGANVLTFGAGSRLTVL.

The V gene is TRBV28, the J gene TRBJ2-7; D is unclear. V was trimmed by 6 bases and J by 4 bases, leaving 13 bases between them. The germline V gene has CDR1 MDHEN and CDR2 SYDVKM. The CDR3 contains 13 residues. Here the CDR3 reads CASRRPLAYEQYF. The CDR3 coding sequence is TGTGCCAGCAGGAGACCCCTGGCTTACGAGCAGTACTTC. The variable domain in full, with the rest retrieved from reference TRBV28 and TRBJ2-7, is DVKVTQSSRYLVKRTGEKVFLECVQDMDHENMFWYRQDPGLGLRLIYFSYDVKMKEKGDIPEGYSVSREKKERFSLILESASTNQTSMYLCASRRPLAYEQYFGPGTRLTVT.

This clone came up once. In nucleotides, the CDR3 is TGCGCCAGCAGCATACTTGCTAGCGGTAACACCGGGGAGCTGTTTTTT. Translated: CASSILASGNTGELFF. This chain connects TRBV5-1 to TRBJ2-2, with 7 bases lining up with TRBD2. This CDR3 comprises 16 residues. From germline, CDR1 is SGHRS and CDR2 YFSETQ. V shed 4 bases, J shed 2 bases, and the junction held 8 bases outside the gene matches. The full variable domain, completed using reference TRBV5-1 and TRBJ2-2, is KAGVTQTPRYLIKTRGQQVTLSCSPISGHRSVSWYQQTPGQGLQFLFEYFSETQRNKGNFPGRFSGRQFSNSRSEMNVSTLELGDSALYLCASSILASGNTGELFFGEGSRLTVL.

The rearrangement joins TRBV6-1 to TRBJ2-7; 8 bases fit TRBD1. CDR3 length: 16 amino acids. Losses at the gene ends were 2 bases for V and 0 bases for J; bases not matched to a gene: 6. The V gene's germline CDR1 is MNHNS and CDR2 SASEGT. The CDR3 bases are TGTGCCAGCAGTGAATCCGGGGACAGGAGCTCCTACGAGCAGTACTTC. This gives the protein CASSESGDRSSYEQYF.

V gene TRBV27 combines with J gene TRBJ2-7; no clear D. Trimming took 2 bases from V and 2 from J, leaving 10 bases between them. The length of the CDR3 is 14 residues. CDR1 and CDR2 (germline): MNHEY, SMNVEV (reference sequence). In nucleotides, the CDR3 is TGTGCCAGCAGTTTAAAGGGCAGAACCTACGAGCAGTACTTC. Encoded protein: CASSLKGRTYEQYF.

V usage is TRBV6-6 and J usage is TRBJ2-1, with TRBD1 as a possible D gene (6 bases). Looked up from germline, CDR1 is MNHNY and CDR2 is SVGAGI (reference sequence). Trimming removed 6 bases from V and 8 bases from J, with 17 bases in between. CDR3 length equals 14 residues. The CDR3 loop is CASSRQVPGDEQFF. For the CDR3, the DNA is TGTGCCAGCAGCCGACAGGTACCCGGGGATGAGCAGTTCTTC.

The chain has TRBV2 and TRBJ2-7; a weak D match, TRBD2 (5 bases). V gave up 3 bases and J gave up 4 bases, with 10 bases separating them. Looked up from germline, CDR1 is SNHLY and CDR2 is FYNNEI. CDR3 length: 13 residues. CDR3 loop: CASSEERGYEQYF. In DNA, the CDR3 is TGTGCCAGCAGTGAGGAACGGGGATACGAGCAGTACTTC.

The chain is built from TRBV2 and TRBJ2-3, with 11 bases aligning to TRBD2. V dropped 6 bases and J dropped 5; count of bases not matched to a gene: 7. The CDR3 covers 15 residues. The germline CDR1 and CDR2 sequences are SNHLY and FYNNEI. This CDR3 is CASRDLLAGVDTQYF. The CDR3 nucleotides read TGTGCCAGCAGAGACTTACTAGCGGGGGTAGATACGCAGTATTTT.

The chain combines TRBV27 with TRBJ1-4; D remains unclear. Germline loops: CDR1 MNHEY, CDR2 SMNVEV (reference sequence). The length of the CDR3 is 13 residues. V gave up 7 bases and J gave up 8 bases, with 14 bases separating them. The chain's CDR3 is CASMQGREEKLFF. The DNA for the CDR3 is TGTGCCAGCATGCAAGGGCGCGAAGAAAAACTGTTTTTT.

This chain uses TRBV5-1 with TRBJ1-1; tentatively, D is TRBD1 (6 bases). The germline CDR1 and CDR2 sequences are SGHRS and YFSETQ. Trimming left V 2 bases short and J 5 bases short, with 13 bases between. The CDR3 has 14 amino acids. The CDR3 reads CASSFGGAKTEAFF. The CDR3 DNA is TGCGCCAGCAGCTTTGGGGGCGCAAAAACTGAAGCTTTCTTT.

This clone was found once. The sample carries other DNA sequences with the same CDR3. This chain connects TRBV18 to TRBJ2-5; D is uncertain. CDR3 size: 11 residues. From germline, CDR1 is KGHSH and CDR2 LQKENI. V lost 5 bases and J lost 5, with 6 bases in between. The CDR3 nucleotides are TGTGCCAGCTCATCGGAGGAGACCCAGTACTTC. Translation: CASSSEETQYF.

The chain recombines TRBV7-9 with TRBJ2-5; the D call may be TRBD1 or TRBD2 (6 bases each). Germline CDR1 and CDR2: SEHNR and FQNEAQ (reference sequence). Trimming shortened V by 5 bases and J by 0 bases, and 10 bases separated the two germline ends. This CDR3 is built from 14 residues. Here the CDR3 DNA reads TGTGCCAGCAGCGGCGGGACATACCAAGAGACCCAGTACTTC. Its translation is CASSGGTYQETQYF.

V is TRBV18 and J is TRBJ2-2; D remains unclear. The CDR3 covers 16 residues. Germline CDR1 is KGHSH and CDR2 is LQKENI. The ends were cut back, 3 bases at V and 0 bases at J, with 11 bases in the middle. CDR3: CASSPLHTPNTGELFF. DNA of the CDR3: TGTGCCAGCTCACCTCTCCATACTCCGAACACCGGGGAGCTGTTTTTT.